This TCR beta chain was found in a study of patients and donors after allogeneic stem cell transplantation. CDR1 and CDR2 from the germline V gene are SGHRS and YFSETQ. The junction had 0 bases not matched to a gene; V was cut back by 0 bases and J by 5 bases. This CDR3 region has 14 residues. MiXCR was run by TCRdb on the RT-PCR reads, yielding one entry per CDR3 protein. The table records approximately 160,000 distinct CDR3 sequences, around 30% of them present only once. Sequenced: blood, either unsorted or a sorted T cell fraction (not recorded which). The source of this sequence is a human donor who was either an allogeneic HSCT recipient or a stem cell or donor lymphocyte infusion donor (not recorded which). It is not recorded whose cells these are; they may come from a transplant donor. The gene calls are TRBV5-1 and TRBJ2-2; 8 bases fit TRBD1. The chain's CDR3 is CASSLGQGTGELFF. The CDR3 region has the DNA TGCGCCAGCAGCTTGGGACAGGGGACCGGGGAGCTGTTTTTT.